This T cell receptor beta chain comes out of a study of T cell changes during pregnancy in multiple sclerosis. The table came from immunoSEQ multiplex PCR; TCRdb's copy has only in-frame clones and leaves some out. The sample holds about 84,000 clones, 90% to 95% seen once. The V end was cut by 3 bases, the J end by 2 bases, with 14 bases between. The CDR3 runs to 15 residues. Germline-derived CDR1 and CDR2 are MNHNS and SASEGT. The receptor was isolated from a female donor in good health, enrolled as a control in a pregnancy study. The genes are TRBV6-1 and TRBJ2-7; D might be TRBD2 (5 bases). The starting material was peripheral blood, obtained in the second trimester of pregnancy. This chain's CDR3 is CASSDVRAPPYEQYF. CDR3 DNA: TGTGCCAGCAGTGACGTGAGGGCCCCCCCCTACGAGCAGTACTTC.